These 23 T cell receptor beta chains share one sample of origin, sequenced in a study of T cell clonality in common variable immunodeficiency. Profiling relied on immunoSEQ multiplex PCR, and the TCRdb table lists in-frame clones only, not all of them. Singletons are absent from the sample, which has 50,000 to 60,000 clones. The material sequenced was peripheral blood mononuclear cells. Source of these receptors: a person aged 18 to 75 in good health.

There are many counts of this clone. Coverage ceases 3 residues before the CDR3 finishes, and the germline J gene fills in the end. V usage is TRBV7-9 and J usage is TRBJ2-2, with unresolved D. The CDR3 length is 14 residues. Germline V CDR1 and CDR2: SEHNR, FQNEAQ (reference sequence). Trimming removed 6 bases at V and 0 bases at J, with 8 bases between. CDR3 DNA, as far as it was read: TGTGCCAGCAGTGCGGAAGCGAACACCGGGGAG. This codes for CASSAEANTGE. The complete CDR3 reads CASSAEANTGELFF.

There are many counts of this clone. The read gets to within 3 residues of the CDR3 end, and the germline J gene fills in the rest. The chain is built from TRBV20-1 and TRBJ2-2; 9 bases match TRBD2. Losses at the gene ends were 7 bases for V and 3 bases for J; bases not matched to a gene: 6. Per germline, CDR1 DFQATT and CDR2 SNEGSKA (reference sequence). The CDR3 sequence is 14 residues long. The chain's CDR3 is CSVWREGYTGELFF. The DNA read from the CDR3 is TGCAGTGTATGGCGGGAGGGTTACACCGGGGAG.

This clone occurred many times. The read ends 3 residues shy of where the CDR3 ends; the end is completed using the germline J gene. The J gene is TRBJ2-1, the V gene TRBV6-4; 9 bases fit TRBD1. Germline V gene sequence: CDR1 MRHNA, CDR2 SNTAGT. This CDR3 is 15 amino acids long. The ends lost 2 bases at V and 4 bases at J; junction bases unmatched: 3. Incomplete CDR3 DNA: TGTGCCAGCAGTGACAGCGGGACAGGGTACAATGAG. Translation gives CASSDSGTGYNE. The CDR3 as a whole reads CASSDSGTGYNEQFF.

This clone was recorded many times. With the read ending 3 residues before the CDR3 end, the germline J gene is used to fill in that end. The rearrangement links TRBV5-1 to TRBJ1-1; TRBD1 matches 8 bases. Germline lookup yields CDR1 SGHRS and CDR2 YFSETQ. The trim removed 8 bases at V and 1 base at J, leaving 10 bases unmatched. The CDR3 is made up of 15 amino acids. The CDR3 region is CASRQGRRGNTEAFF. CDR3 bases read: TGCGCCAGTAGACAGGGGCGCAGGGGGAACACTGAA. The variable domain in full, completed from reference TRBV5-1 and TRBJ1-1, reads KAGVTQTPRYLIKTRGQQVTLSCSPISGHRSVSWYQQTPGQGLQFLFEYFSETQRNKGNFPGRFSGRQFSNSRSEMNVSTLELGDSALYLCASRQGRRGNTEAFFGQGTRLTVV.

This clone was counted ten times or more. The CDR3 is cut off 3 residues early in the read; its end comes from the germline J gene. V gene TRBV6-2 or TRBV6-3 combines with J gene TRBJ2-7, with D maybe TRBD1 (5 bases). Per germline, CDR1 MNHEY and CDR2 SVGEGT. The CDR3 sequence is 14 residues long. Trimming pared 7 bases from V and 4 bases from J, leaving 17 bases between. The CDR3 loop is CASNKDRASYEQYF. CDR3 bases read: TGTGCCAGCAACAAAGACAGAGCATCGTACGAG.

In its sample, this clone was seen many times. CDR3 region: CSVVVVLIIDTQYF. The covered CDR3 bases are TGCAGCGTTGTCGTAGTGCTCATCATAGATACG. The chain recombines TRBV29-1 with TRBJ2-3; D uncertain. The sequence runs out 3 residues before the end of the CDR3; the remainder is reconstructed from the germline J gene. Deletions cut 4 bases from V and 5 bases from J, with 16 bases between. The germline gives CDR1 SQVTM, CDR2 ANQGSEA. This CDR3 comprises 14 residues.

The table lists this clone with many counts. The CDR3 end is not reached by the read, which stops 3 residues before it; the germline J gene fills it in. The V call is TRBV29-1, the J call TRBJ2-5, with TRBD1 matching 8 bases. The CDR3 runs to 14 residues. V lost 5 bases, J lost 4 bases, and 9 bases stayed unmatched. CDR1 is SQVTM, CDR2 ANQGSEA, per germline. The DNA read from the CDR3 is TGCAGCGTTACTCCGGGACAGGATGTAGAGACC. This gives the protein CSVTPGQDVET. The full CDR3 sequence reads CSVTPGQDVETQYF.

This clone was recorded many times. With the read ending 3 residues before the CDR3 end, the germline J gene is used to fill in that end. V is TRBV18 and J is TRBJ2-1; a possible D gene is TRBD2 (5 bases). V was trimmed by 2 bases and J by 3 bases, leaving 14 bases between them. Germline V lookup: CDR1 KGHSH, CDR2 LQKENI. This CDR3 is 16 amino acids long. The sequenced part of the CDR3 DNA is TGTGCCAGCTCACCAGGGCTAGCCTCGATCTACAATGAG. Translated: CASSPGLASIYNE. The full-length CDR3 reads as CASSPGLASIYNEQFF.

This clone has at least ten counts. The CDR3 extends 3 residues past the end of the read, so its final part is completed from the germline J gene. This rearrangement joins TRBV7-8 to TRBJ2-5; 7 bases fit TRBD1. Germline trimming cut 5 bases from V and 5 bases from J; bases unmatched to any gene: 11. Germline CDR1 is SGHVS and CDR2 is FQNEAQ. The length of the CDR3 is 15 residues. The CDR3 loop is CASSPRDRAWETQYF. The part of the CDR3 DNA that was read is TGTGCCAGCAGCCCCCGAGACAGGGCTTGGGAGACC.

The sample holds many counts of this clone. Read coverage stops 3 residues before the CDR3 terminus; the germline J gene supplies the remainder. This rearrangement joins TRBV20-1 to TRBJ2-5; 9 nucleotides align to TRBD1. Germline V gives CDR1 DFQATT, CDR2 SNEGSKA (reference sequence). The V gene end was trimmed by 6 bases and the J gene end by 4 bases; junction bases not matched to a gene: 12. This CDR3 is built from 15 residues. CDR3 region: CSAASDRGVSETQYF. Incomplete CDR3 DNA: TGCAGTGCAGCCTCGGACAGGGGAGTCTCAGAGACC.

This clone appeared many times. The observed sequence ends 3 residues before the CDR3 terminus, with the missing tail filled in from the germline J gene. The chain employs TRBV12-3 or TRBV12-4 and TRBJ1-1; 10 bases map to TRBD1. Trimming removed 6 bases from V and 5 bases from J; junction bases left unmatched: 12. This CDR3 comprises 16 residues. CDR3 DNA (partial): TGTGCCAGCAGACTGACAGGGGGCGCCGGGGGAACTGAA. Residues: CASRLTGGAGGTE. The whole CDR3 protein is CASRLTGGAGGTEAFF.

Many counts were recorded for this clone. The CDR3 is cut off 3 residues early in the read; its end comes from the germline J gene. V usage is TRBV20-1 and J usage is TRBJ2-7; TRBD1 might be the D (6 bases). Trimming removed 0 bases at V and 3 bases at J, with 12 bases between. This CDR3 comprises 14 residues. CDR1 and CDR2 from the germline V gene are DFQATT and SNEGSKA (reference sequence). Partial CDR3 DNA: TGCAGTGCTAGAGACTTCCGGGACAACTACGAG. It encodes CSARDFRDNYE. The whole CDR3 protein is CSARDFRDNYEQYF.

This clone occurred many times. The read gets to within 3 residues of the CDR3 end, and the germline J gene fills in the rest. The chain has TRBV14 and TRBJ2-1, with 7 bases aligning to TRBD1. V lost 1 base to trimming and J lost 7 bases; unmatched junction nucleotides: 10. There are 16 residues in the CDR3. Germline V gives CDR1 SGHDN, CDR2 FVKESK. The covered CDR3 bases are TGTGCCAGCAGCCAAGCTAGGCGACAGGGTCGAAATGAG. Residues: CASSQARRQGRNE. The full-length CDR3 reads as CASSQARRQGRNEQFF. Together with reference TRBV14 and TRBJ2-1, the CDR3 gives the full variable domain: EAGVTQFPSHSVIEKGQTVTLRCDPISGHDNLYWYRRVMGKEIKFLLHFVKESKQDESGMPNNRFLAERTGGTYSTLKVQPAELEDSGVYFCASSQARRQGRNEQFFGPGTRLTVL.

This clone has at least ten counts. The CDR3 goes on 3 residues after the read ends, and that part is filled in from the germline J gene. V is TRBV5-1 and J is TRBJ1-1; 12 nucleotides align to TRBD1. Trimming removed 2 bases from V and 0 bases from J; junction bases left unmatched: 8. The germline V gene has CDR1 SGHRS and CDR2 YFSETQ. This CDR3 region has 18 residues. The CDR3 sequence: CASSLPPGQGAVNTEAFF. The part of the CDR3 DNA that was read is TGCGCCAGCAGCTTACCACCGGGACAGGGGGCTGTGAACACTGAA.

The sample holds many counts of this clone. Read data end 3 residues before the CDR3 end; the end is taken from the germline J gene. This sequence joins TRBV7-9 and TRBJ2-7; 8 bases map to TRBD1. This CDR3 is built from 14 residues. Germline CDR1 is SEHNR and CDR2 is FQNEAQ (reference sequence). V was clipped by 4 bases and J by 3 bases; unmatched bases: 5. CDR3 in amino acids: CASSSPGTGYEQYF. CDR3 bases read: TGTGCCAGCAGCTCACCCGGGACAGGCTACGAG.

This clone was recorded many times. The CDR3 goes on 3 residues after the read ends, and that part is filled in from the germline J gene. This chain links TRBV5-1 with TRBJ2-5; 7 nucleotides line up with TRBD1. The germline V gene encodes CDR1 SGHRS and CDR2 YFSETQ. This CDR3 is built from 16 residues. The V segment lost 3 bases and the J segment 5 bases; nucleotides outside the gene matches: 13. Incomplete CDR3 DNA: TGCGCCAGCAGCTCTCTTGCTTCAGGGGGTCTTGAGACC. This encodes CASSSLASGGLET. The whole CDR3 is CASSSLASGGLETQYF.

Many counts were recorded for this clone. With the read ending 3 residues before the CDR3 end, the germline J gene is used to fill in that end. The V call is TRBV5-1, the J call TRBJ2-1, with 13 bases lining up with TRBD2. Germline V gene data show CDR1 as SGHRS and CDR2 as YFSETQ. There are 16 residues in the CDR3. The J segment lost 5 bases and the V segment lost 4 bases, leaving 6 bases of the junction unmatched. CDR3 bases read: TGCGCCAGCAGCAAACTGGGACTAGCGGGGAACAATGAG. This translates into CASSKLGLAGNNE. The full CDR3 protein is CASSKLGLAGNNEQFF.

This clone was found many times. The read is 3 residues too short to cover the CDR3 end, so that end is filled in from the germline J gene. This chain links TRBV10-3 with TRBJ1-2, with 7 bases lining up with TRBD1. Trimming took 6 bases from V and 4 from J; bases not matched to a gene: 8. The V gene's germline CDR1 is ENHRY and CDR2 SYGVKD. The CDR3 is 14 amino acids. The CDR3 here is CAISGTTGSYGYTF. The part of the CDR3 DNA that was read is TGTGCCATCAGCGGCACGACAGGGTCCTATGGC.

This clone was found many times. The covered CDR3 bases are TGTGCCAACTCAGGGGCGTCAAGCTCCTACGAG. Translation: CANSGASSSYE. The CDR3 in its entirety is CANSGASSSYEQYF. This chain joins TRBV2 and TRBJ2-7; a weak D match, TRBD1 (6 bases). The read gets to within 3 residues of the CDR3 end, and the germline J gene fills in the rest. Trimming stripped 10 bases from V and 0 bases from J, with 16 bases between. The germline V gene has CDR1 SNHLY and CDR2 FYNNEI. The CDR3 totals 14 residues.

This clone was seen at least ten times. The read falls 3 residues short of the CDR3 end, and the missing part is taken from the germline J gene. The V and J genes are TRBV19 and TRBJ1-3, with a possible D match to TRBD1 (5 bases). V was pared by 7 bases and J by 0 bases, with 13 bases between. Germline lookup yields CDR1 LNHDA and CDR2 SQIVND (reference sequence). The CDR3 is made up of 15 amino acids. The CDR3 sequence: CASTLGPASGNTIYF. CDR3 bases read: TGTGCCAGTACCCTGGGGCCCGCCTCTGGAAACACC.

This clone was counted many times. The read ends 3 residues early relative to the CDR3; the germline J gene fills the gap. This sequence joins TRBV19 and TRBJ2-7, with TRBD1 as a possible D gene (6 bases). In germline, CDR1 is LNHDA, CDR2 SQIVND (reference sequence). V lost 6 bases and J lost 0, with 15 bases in between. The CDR3 sequence is 15 residues long. CDR3 region: CASSPRTASSYEQYF. The part of the CDR3 DNA that was read is TGTGCCAGTAGCCCCCGGACAGCTAGCTCCTACGAG.

This clone was counted many times. The read stops 3 residues short of the end of the CDR3; the missing end is completed from the germline J gene. The chain couples TRBV11-3 to TRBJ2-3; D is unresolved. CDR1 SGHNT and CDR2 YENEEA come from the germline V gene. Trimming pared 2 bases from V and 0 bases from J, leaving 6 bases between. CDR3 length: 14 residues. CDR3 in amino acids: CASSLSWSTDTQYF. The part of the CDR3 DNA that was read is TGTGCCAGCAGCTTAAGCTGGAGCACAGATACG.

This clone showed up just a few times. The read gets to within 3 residues of the CDR3 end, and the germline J gene fills in the rest. This chain uses TRBV19 with TRBJ2-7, with 8 bases that match TRBD2. The V segment lost 5 bases and the J segment 0 bases; nucleotides outside the gene matches: 6. CDR3 length: 15 amino acids. CDR1 is LNHDA and CDR2 is SQIVND in the germline V gene (reference sequence). The sequenced part of the CDR3 DNA is TGTGCCAGTAGTCTAGCGGGCGGGAGCTCCTACGAG. It specifies CASSLAGGSSYE. The whole CDR3 protein reads CASSLAGGSSYEQYF.